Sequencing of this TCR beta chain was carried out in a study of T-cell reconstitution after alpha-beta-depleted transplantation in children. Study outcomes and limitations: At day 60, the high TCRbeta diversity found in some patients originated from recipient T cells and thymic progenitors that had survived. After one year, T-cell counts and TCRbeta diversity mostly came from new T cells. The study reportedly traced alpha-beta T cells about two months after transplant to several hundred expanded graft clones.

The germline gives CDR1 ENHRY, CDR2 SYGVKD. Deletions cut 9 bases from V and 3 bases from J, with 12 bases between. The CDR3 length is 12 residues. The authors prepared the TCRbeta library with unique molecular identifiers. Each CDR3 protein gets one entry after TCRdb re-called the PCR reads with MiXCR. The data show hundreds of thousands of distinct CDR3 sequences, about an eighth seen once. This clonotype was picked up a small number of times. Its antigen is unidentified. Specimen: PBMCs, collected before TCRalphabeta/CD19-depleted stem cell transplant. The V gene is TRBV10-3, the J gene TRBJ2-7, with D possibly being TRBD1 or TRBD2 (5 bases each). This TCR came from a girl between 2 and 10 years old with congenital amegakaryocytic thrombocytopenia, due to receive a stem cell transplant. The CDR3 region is CAIDGTGYEQYF. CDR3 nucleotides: TGTGCCATTGACGGGACCGGCTACGAGCAGTACTTC.